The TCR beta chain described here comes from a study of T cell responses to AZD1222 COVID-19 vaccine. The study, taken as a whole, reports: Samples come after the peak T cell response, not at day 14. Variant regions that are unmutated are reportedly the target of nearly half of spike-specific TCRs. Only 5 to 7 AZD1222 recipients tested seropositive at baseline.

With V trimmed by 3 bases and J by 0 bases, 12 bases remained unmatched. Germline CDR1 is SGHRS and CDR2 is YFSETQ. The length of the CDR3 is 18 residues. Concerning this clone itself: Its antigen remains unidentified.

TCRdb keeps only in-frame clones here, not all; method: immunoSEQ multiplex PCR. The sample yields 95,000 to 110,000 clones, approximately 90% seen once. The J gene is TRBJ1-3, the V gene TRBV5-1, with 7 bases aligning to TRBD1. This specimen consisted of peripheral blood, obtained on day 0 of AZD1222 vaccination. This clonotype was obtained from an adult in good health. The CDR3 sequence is CASSWTGTISSSGNTIYF. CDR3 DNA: TGCGCCAGCAGCTGGACAGGAACGATATCCAGCTCTGGAAACACCATATATTTT.